These 32 T cell receptor beta chains came from one sample sequenced in a study of spatial heterogeneity in lung cancer. As for time point: blood at routine non-recurrence follow-up after resection. No cell sorting; template was whole RNA from tumor, lung tissue or PBMC. TCRdb passed the 5' RACE reads through MiXCR, listing each CDR3 protein once. The profile shows about 120,000 distinct CDR3 sequences, 12% of them singletons. Sequencing used PBMCs, obtained at follow-up. The receptor set was obtained from a male donor with early-stage non-small cell lung cancer.

This clonotype was recorded many times. The chain joins TRBV11-3 to TRBJ2-5, with TRBD1 matching over 8 bases. Per germline, CDR1 SGHNT and CDR2 YENEEA. This CDR3 comprises 15 residues. Losses at the gene ends were 0 bases for V and 5 bases for J; bases not matched to a gene: 5. CDR3 in DNA: TGTGCCAGCAGCTTAGACAGGGGGCTCTGGGAGACCCAGTACTTC. It is translated as CASSLDRGLWETQYF. Filled out from reference TRBV11-3 and TRBJ2-5, the complete variable domain reads EAGVVQSPRYKIIEKKQPVAFWCNPISGHNTLYWYLQNLGQGPELLIRYENEEAVDDSQLPKDRFSAERLKGVDSTLKIQPAELGDSAVYLCASSLDRGLWETQYFGPGTRLLVL.

This clonotype was counted at least ten times. This chain joins TRBV12-3 or TRBV12-4 and TRBJ1-5; possible D gene TRBD1, 5 bases. The germline V and J ends were trimmed by 4 bases and 1 base, with 11 bases remaining between them. The CDR3 has 15 amino acids. CDR3 sequence (DNA): TGTGCCAGCAGTTCCGCGGGGCAGAGCAATCAGCCCCAGCATTTT. This translates into CASSSAGQSNQPQHF.

CDR3 in DNA: TGTGCCAGCAGGAAAACGAGGGTTGTGAACACTGAAGCTTTCTTT. Its translation: CASRKTRVVNTEAFF. V is TRBV5-6 and J is TRBJ1-1, with D hard to call. The V end was cut by 5 bases, the J end by 0 bases, with 14 bases between. Germline CDR1 is SGHDT and CDR2 is YYEEEE. The CDR3 extends over 15 amino acids.

The chain has TRBV20-1 and TRBJ2-7, with D unclear. Germline V CDR1 and CDR2: DFQATT, SNEGSKA (reference sequence). Trimming cost V 0 bases and J 0 bases, with 3 bases left between them. This CDR3 has 12 residues. CDR3 coding DNA: TGCAGTGCTAGAGAAAGCTCCTACGAGCAGTACTTC. The encoded protein is CSARESSYEQYF.

This clonotype is medium-sized (0.01 to 0.1%) by share. The chain combines TRBV27 with TRBJ2-1; D remains unclear. The CDR3 covers 12 residues. With 6 bases removed from V and 3 bases from J, the gap between germline ends came to 6 bases. Germline values: CDR1 MNHEY, CDR2 SMNVEV (reference sequence). The CDR3 bases are TGTGCCAGCAGCTTCGGCTACAATGAGCAGTTCTTC. It specifies CASSFGYNEQFF.

The sample holds a few counts of this clonotype. This sequence joins TRBV19 and TRBJ2-5, with D possibly matching TRBD2 (6 bases). The length of the CDR3 is 12 residues. Trimming pared 3 bases from V and 5 bases from J, leaving 7 bases between. CDR1 is LNHDA and CDR2 is SQIVND in the germline V gene (reference sequence). CDR3 amino acids: CASSMAGETQYF. The DNA for the CDR3 is TGTGCCAGTAGTATGGCGGGGGAGACCCAGTACTTC.

The chain combines TRBV12-3 or TRBV12-4 with TRBJ1-2; D is undetermined. V lost 3 bases and J lost 4, with 12 bases in between. This CDR3 is built from 14 residues. The CDR3 loop reads CASSFTSPPYGYTF. For the CDR3, the DNA is TGTGCCAGCAGTTTTACATCGCCCCCCTATGGCTACACCTTC.

This clonotype was seen only a few times. The gene calls are TRBV28 and TRBJ2-7, with 8 bases identical to TRBD1. The CDR3 loop spans 16 amino acids. The V gene's germline CDR1 is MDHEN and CDR2 SYDVKM. Unmatched junction bases numbered 9, after V lost 5 bases and J lost 0 bases. CDR3: CASSPWDRRSSYEQYF. The DNA for the CDR3 is TGTGCCAGCAGTCCATGGGACAGGAGGAGCTCCTACGAGCAGTACTTC.

CDR3 sequence reads: CASSVGPLENEQFF. The CDR3 coding sequence is TGTGCCAGCAGCGTAGGCCCCTTAGAGAATGAGCAGTTCTTC. This chain links TRBV9 with TRBJ2-1; D gene ambiguous. This CDR3 contains 14 residues. Trimming took 0 bases from V and 7 from J, leaving 11 bases between them. The V gene's germline CDR1 is SGDLS and CDR2 YYNGEE.

This clonotype has a handful of counts. This chain joins TRBV15 and TRBJ1-1, with D unclear. The germline V and J ends were trimmed by 3 bases and 1 base, with 18 bases remaining between them. Per germline, CDR1 LNHNV and CDR2 YYDKDF (reference sequence). The CDR3 has 17 amino acids. The CDR3 DNA reads TGTGCCACCAGCAGGACCAGCCGACGCGTTGGGAACACTGAAGCTTTCTTT. Protein: CATSRTSRRVGNTEAFF.

This clonotype was seen at least ten times. The chain is built from TRBV5-5 and TRBJ1-1; 7 positions agree with TRBD1. This CDR3 contains 15 residues. V shed 4 bases and J 3 bases; nucleotides not matched to a gene: 9. CDR1 is SGHKS, CDR2 YYEKEE, per germline (reference sequence). CDR3 DNA: TGTGCCAGCAGCGCAGGGGGATTTTTGGACACTGAAGCTTTCTTT. This sequence encodes CASSAGGFLDTEAFF. Full variable domain (outside the CDR3, taken from reference TRBV5-5 and TRBJ1-1): DAGVTQSPTHLIKTRGQQVTLRCSPISGHKSVSWYQQVLGQGPQFIFQYYEKEERGRGNFPDRFSARQFPNYSSELNVNALLLGDSALYLCASSAGGFLDTEAFFGQGTRLTVV.

This clonotype was detected only a few times. J is TRBJ1-3 and V is TRBV9; TRBD1 is a possible D gene (6 bases). The CDR3 is 15 residues long. V dropped 5 bases and J dropped 3 bases, with 15 bases sitting between them. CDR1 is SGDLS, CDR2 YYNGEE, per germline. The CDR3 spells CASSIQGNDGNTIYF. The CDR3 DNA follows: TGTGCCAGCAGTATACAGGGTAACGATGGAAACACCATATATTTT.

This clonotype was seen repeatedly, ten times or more. V gene TRBV11-2 combines with J gene TRBJ2-3; tentatively, D is TRBD2 (6 bases). The length of the CDR3 is 14 residues. Germline CDR1 SGHAT, CDR2 FQNNGV. V gave up 5 bases and J gave up 0 bases, with 9 bases separating them. This CDR3 reads CASSPSGSTDTQYF. The CDR3 region has the DNA TGTGCCAGCAGCCCGAGCGGGAGCACAGATACGCAGTATTTT.

The rearrangement uses TRBV30 and TRBJ2-7; D remains ambiguous. The CDR3 totals 13 residues. The ends were cut back, 3 bases at V and 6 bases at J, with 15 bases in the middle. The germline V gene encodes CDR1 GTSNPN and CDR2 SVGIG (reference sequence). The CDR3 sequence: CAWRMISVAEQYF. The CDR3 DNA sequence: TGTGCCTGGAGGATGATTTCGGTGGCCGAGCAGTACTTC.

The rearrangement joins TRBV7-2 to TRBJ2-3; the D gene is possibly TRBD2 (5 bases). Germline V CDR1 and CDR2: SGHTA, FQGNSA. This CDR3 has 15 residues. V lost 3 bases and J lost 3, with 13 bases in between. CDR3 sequence reads: CASSLTIPGTDTQYF. The CDR3, as DNA: TGTGCCAGCAGCTTGACTATCCCGGGGACAGATACGCAGTATTTT.

This sequence joins TRBV6-5 and TRBJ1-5; D is ambiguous. Germline lookup yields CDR1 MNHEY and CDR2 SVGAGI. V was shortened by 0 bases and J by 0 bases, with 6 bases between the two germline ends. The CDR3 is made up of 15 amino acids. CDR3 in amino acids: CASSYSRNSNQPQHF. The DNA for the CDR3 is TGTGCCAGCAGTTACTCCAGGAATAGCAATCAGCCCCAGCATTTT.

This clonotype was detected only a few times. This chain's CDR3 is CASSSDRGTGNSPLHF. The CDR3 region has the DNA TGTGCCAGCAGCTCGGACCGGGGTACGGGTAATTCACCCCTCCACTTT. This sequence joins TRBV6-2 or TRBV6-3 and TRBJ1-6, with D unresolved. There are 16 residues in the CDR3. V lost 6 bases and J 6 bases, leaving 18 bases between the germline ends. In germline, CDR1 is MNHEY, CDR2 SVGEGT.

This clonotype showed up just a few times. The chain combines TRBV10-2 with TRBJ1-5; the D is unclear. Per germline, CDR1 WSHSY and CDR2 SAAADI. Trimming removed 6 bases from V and 2 bases from J, with 11 bases in between. The CDR3 is 14 residues long. CDR3 protein: CASRDLTGNQPQHF. Here the CDR3 DNA reads TGCGCCAGCAGGGACTTAACGGGCAATCAGCCCCAGCATTTT.

This rearrangement joins TRBV12-3 or TRBV12-4 to TRBJ1-6; 8 bases line up with TRBD1. J lost 7 bases, V lost 4 bases, and 3 bases had no gene match. The CDR3 is 14 residues long. The CDR3 loop is CASSSDRGNSPLHF. The CDR3 DNA is TGTGCCAGCAGTTCCGACAGGGGCAATTCACCCCTCCACTTT.

This clonotype appeared many times. The rearrangement uses TRBV24-1 and TRBJ2-4; tentatively, D is TRBD2 (5 bases). Deletions cut 5 bases from V and 1 base from J, with 8 bases between. The germline CDR1 and CDR2 sequences are KGHDR and SFDVKD. The CDR3 is 14 residues long. As DNA, the CDR3 is TGTGCCACCAGTGCCCGGGGTGCCAAAAACATTCAGTACTTC. This translates into CATSARGAKNIQYF.

This clonotype was found a few times. The V gene is TRBV7-2, the J gene TRBJ2-1; D gene ambiguous. Per germline, CDR1 SGHTA and CDR2 FQGNSA. V was trimmed by 2 bases and J by 10 bases, leaving 15 bases between them. This CDR3 has 14 amino acids. The CDR3 DNA reads as TGTGCCAGCAGCTTATTCCCCTATGGATCGGAGCAGTTCTTC. Protein product: CASSLFPYGSEQFF.

This sequence joins TRBV7-3 and TRBJ2-5; D assignment may be TRBD1 or TRBD2 (6 bases each). This CDR3 is 15 amino acids long. V was trimmed by 5 bases and J by 2 bases, leaving 15 bases between them. Per the germline V gene, CDR1 is SGHTA and CDR2 is FQGTGA. The DNA for the CDR3 is TGTGCCAGCAGCCAGGGGACTGGCCGGCAAGAGACCCAGTACTTC. Translated: CASSQGTGRQETQYF.

This chain joins TRBV20-1 and TRBJ2-1, with 7 bases identical to TRBD2. The V gene's germline CDR1 is DFQATT and CDR2 SNEGSKA (reference sequence). The V gene end was trimmed by 0 bases and the J gene end by 8 bases; junction bases not matched to a gene: 13. The CDR3 extends over 16 amino acids. The CDR3: CSARDRTRPSVDEQFF. CDR3 nucleotides: TGCAGTGCTAGAGATCGGACTAGACCGTCGGTTGATGAGCAGTTCTTC.

This clonotype was seen more than once but under ten times. The rearrangement uses TRBV28 and TRBJ2-1; 7 bases map to TRBD1. The CDR3 is 15 residues long. Germline CDR1 and CDR2: MDHEN and SYDVKM. The trim removed 2 bases at V and 3 bases at J, leaving 4 bases unmatched. CDR3 in DNA: TGTGCCAGCAGTTTAAACAGGGGATTCTACAATGAGCAGTTCTTC. It specifies CASSLNRGFYNEQFF.

This chain links TRBV19 with TRBJ2-1; 8 bases are a match to TRBD2. This CDR3 contains 15 residues. Germline CDR1 and CDR2: LNHDA and SQIVND (reference sequence). Trimming cost V 4 bases and J 0 bases; bases outside gene matches: 2. CDR3 protein: CASSRTSTSYNEQFF. Here the CDR3 DNA reads TGTGCCAGTAGTAGGACTAGCACCTCCTACAATGAGCAGTTCTTC.

The rearrangement uses TRBV5-4 and TRBJ2-5; 11 bases fit TRBD1. CDR1 SGHNT and CDR2 YYREEE come from the germline V gene (reference sequence). J gave up 5 bases and V 0 bases, and 0 bases lay outside the gene matches. This CDR3 contains 14 residues. The chain's CDR3 is CASSLGDRGETQYF. CDR3 DNA sequence: TGTGCCAGCAGCTTGGGGGACAGGGGGGAGACCCAGTACTTC.

This clonotype was picked up many times. This chain uses TRBV28 with TRBJ1-5; 8 nucleotides line up with TRBD1. J gave up 9 bases and V 6 bases, and 16 bases lay outside the gene matches. The CDR3 is made up of 16 amino acids. Germline V CDR1 and CDR2: MDHEN, SYDVKM. This chain's CDR3 is CASSLIRADRGRPQHF. The CDR3 nucleotides are TGTGCCAGCAGCCTTATAAGGGCCGACAGGGGAAGGCCCCAGCATTTT.

The chain has TRBV6-2 or TRBV6-3 and TRBJ2-7; weak D call: TRBD2 (6 bases). The CDR3 sequence is 13 residues long. CDR1 is MNHEY, CDR2 SVGEGT, per germline. Between the trimmed V and J ends, which lost 4 bases and 5 bases, there was a span of 12 bases. CDR3 in amino acids: CASSSTGSHEQYF. The CDR3 DNA reads as TGTGCCAGCAGTTCGACCGGGAGCCACGAGCAGTACTTC.

The V gene is TRBV7-3, the J gene TRBJ2-1; possible D gene TRBD2, 5 bases. The CDR3 is 17 residues long. Germline V gene data show CDR1 as SGHTA and CDR2 as FQGTGA. Deletions cut 1 base from V and 6 bases from J, with 19 bases between. Here the CDR3 reads CASSLKRGSGSFNEQFF. The CDR3 nucleotides read TGTGCCAGCAGCTTAAAGCGAGGGAGCGGTAGCTTCAATGAGCAGTTCTTC.

This chain links TRBV30 with TRBJ2-1; D is perhaps TRBD2 (6 bases). Germline CDR1 reads GTSNPN; CDR2 reads SVGIG (reference sequence). The CDR3 contains 16 residues. V lost 0 bases, J lost 0 bases, and 12 bases lay in between. The CDR3 region is CAWSVFQAGSYNEQFF. For the CDR3, the DNA is TGTGCCTGGAGTGTATTCCAAGCGGGCTCCTACAATGAGCAGTTCTTC.

The chain joins TRBV4-2 to TRBJ2-1; 7 positions match TRBD2. The CDR3 contains 18 residues. Germline CDR1 and CDR2: LGHNA and YNFKEQ. J lost 0 bases, V lost 4 bases, and 12 bases had no gene match. CDR3 bases: TGTGCCAGCAGCCCATTTAGGGAGGGACCAAGCTCCTACAATGAGCAGTTCTTC. Protein product: CASSPFREGPSSYNEQFF.

The V call is TRBV6-2 or TRBV6-3, the J call TRBJ1-5; no definite D call. The CDR3 has 13 residues. Germline CDR1 reads MNHEY; CDR2 reads SVGEGT. Trimming stripped 0 bases from V and 4 bases from J, with 4 bases between. The CDR3 sequence: CASSYSANQPQHF. CDR3 DNA: TGTGCCAGCAGTTACTCCGCGAATCAGCCCCAGCATTTT.